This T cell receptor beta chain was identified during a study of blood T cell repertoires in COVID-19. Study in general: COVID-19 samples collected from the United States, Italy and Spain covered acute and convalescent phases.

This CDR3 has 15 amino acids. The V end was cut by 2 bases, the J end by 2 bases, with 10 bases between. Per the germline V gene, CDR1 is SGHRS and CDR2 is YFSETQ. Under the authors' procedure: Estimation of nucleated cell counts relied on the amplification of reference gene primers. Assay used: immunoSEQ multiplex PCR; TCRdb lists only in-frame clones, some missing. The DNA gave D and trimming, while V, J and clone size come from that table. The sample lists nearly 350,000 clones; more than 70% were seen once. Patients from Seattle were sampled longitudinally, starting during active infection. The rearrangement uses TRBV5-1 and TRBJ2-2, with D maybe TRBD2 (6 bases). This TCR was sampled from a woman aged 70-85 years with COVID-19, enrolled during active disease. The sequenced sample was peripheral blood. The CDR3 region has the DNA TGCGCCAGCAGCTTCGGGGGTGGAAACACCGGGGAGCTGTTTTTT. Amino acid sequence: CASSFGGGNTGELFF.